What follows are 7 T cell receptor beta chains derived from one specimen sequenced in a study of shared clonotypes between healthy human individuals. Sequenced by immunoSEQ multiplex PCR; TCRdb stores in-frame clones only, minus some. The sample has 1.4 million to 1.5 million clones; approximately 96% are singletons. The material sequenced was naive CD4+ T cells sorted from blood. The subset: CD45RA+ positively selected. These receptors were collected from a man aged 25-40 years in good health.

Written as DNA, the CDR3 is TGTGCCAGCAGGCCGGGACTAGCGAACACCGGGGAGCTGTTTTTT. Translation: CASRPGLANTGELFF. V and J are TRBV2 and TRBJ2-2, with 8 bases matching TRBD2. CDR1 is SNHLY and CDR2 is FYNNEI in the germline V gene. This CDR3 contains 15 residues. V lost 6 bases and J lost 0; bases outside the gene matches: 3.

J is TRBJ1-3 and V is TRBV7-8; D perhaps matches TRBD1 (6 bases). The V end lost 5 bases, the J end lost 8 bases, and 22 bases lay between the germline ends. The CDR3 extends over 16 amino acids. CDR1 is SGHVS and CDR2 is FQNEAQ in the germline V gene. The CDR3 DNA is TGTGCCAGCAGCCAGGCGGGGGCGTCATGGGGAGACACCATATATTTT. Translation: CASSQAGASWGDTIYF.

The genes are TRBV5-1 and TRBJ2-3; the match to TRBD2 covers 7 bases. V lost 4 bases to trimming and J lost 2 bases; unmatched junction nucleotides: 4. The germline V gene encodes CDR1 SGHRS and CDR2 YFSETQ. The CDR3 extends over 14 amino acids. CDR3 sequence reads: CASSPGTITDTQYF. CDR3 nucleotides: TGCGCCAGCAGCCCCGGGACTATCACAGATACGCAGTATTTT.

This clone showed up just once. The V and J genes are TRBV6-5 and TRBJ2-3; a possible D gene is TRBD2 (5 bases). The CDR3 has 13 amino acids. Germline V lookup: CDR1 MNHEY, CDR2 SVGAGI. V was cut by 5 bases and J by 6 bases, with 12 bases left in between. This CDR3 reads CASSPTRRDTQYF. The CDR3 nucleotides are TGTGCCAGCAGTCCTACCAGGAGGGATACGCAGTATTTT.

This sequence joins TRBV10-3 and TRBJ2-3; 13 bases agree with TRBD2. The CDR3 loop spans 20 amino acids. Germline CDR1 reads ENHRY; CDR2 reads SYGVKD. V lost 2 bases and J lost 1; bases outside the gene matches: 12. The CDR3: CAISETPGLAGSGGTDTQYF. The CDR3 coding sequence is TGTGCCATCAGTGAGACACCGGGACTAGCGGGATCGGGAGGCACAGATACGCAGTATTTT.

The chain couples TRBV2 to TRBJ2-7; TRBD1 is a possible D gene (6 bases). This CDR3 comprises 14 residues. The ends were cut back, 4 bases at V and 3 bases at J, with 13 bases in the middle. Germline V gene sequence: CDR1 SNHLY, CDR2 FYNNEI. CDR3 in DNA: TGTGCCAGCAGTGGGGGACATCAACTCTACGAGCAGTACTTC. Protein: CASSGGHQLYEQYF.

As regards this clone: Other DNA sequences within the sample encode an identical CDR3. This rearrangement joins TRBV18 to TRBJ2-1; no clear D. The V end was cut by 2 bases, the J end by 2 bases, with 7 bases between. The V gene's germline CDR1 is KGHSH and CDR2 LQKENI. This CDR3 has 14 residues. The CDR3 DNA sequence: TGTGCCAGCTCACCAACACGGACCTACAATGAGCAGTTCTTC. As protein: CASSPTRTYNEQFF. Combining the CDR3 with reference TRBV18 and TRBJ2-1 gives the whole variable domain NAGVMQNPRHLVRRRGQEARLRCSPMKGHSHVYWYRQLPEEGLKFMVYLQKENIIDESGMPKERFSAEFPKEGPSILRIQQVVRGDSAAYFCASSPTRTYNEQFFGPGTRLTVL.